This is a list of T cell receptor beta chains from one sample in a study of T cell responses to AZD1222 COVID-19 vaccine. Sequenced by immunoSEQ multiplex PCR; TCRdb stores in-frame clones only, minus some. The sample lists about 150,000 clones; about 88% were seen once. The starting material was peripheral blood, obtained on day 0 of AZD1222 vaccination. The origin of the receptors is an adult in good health. The CDR3 runs from the conserved cysteine through the conserved F or W. The D gene is left open where the match is weak. Clone sizes are given selectively: once, few, many, or a class where the clone is expanded.

clone_size j_call v_call cdr3_length d_call cdr3_nt cdr3_aa
- TRBJ2-7 TRBV2 14 - TGTGCCAGCAGTGATTCCCCTGGAGTCTACGAGCAGTACTTC CASSDSPGVYEQYF
- TRBJ1-1 TRBV7-2 14 - TGTGCCAGCAAGGGAGGGTTCGCGAACACTGAAGCTTTCTTT CASKGGFANTEAFF
- TRBJ1-2 TRBV6-5 15 - TGTGCCAGCAGTTCCCCCCCGGGAGGAGGCTATGGCTACACCTTC CASSSPPGGGYGYTF
- TRBJ1-4 TRBV28 14 - TGTGTTGTAGGTGAGGGGGCAACTAATGAAAAACTGTTTTTT CVVGEGATNEKLFF
- TRBJ2-3 TRBV5-1 14 TRBD2 TGCGCCAGCCACAGCGGGGGGGTCACAGATACGCAGTATTTT CASHSGGVTDTQYF
- TRBJ1-1 TRBV5-8 13 TRBD1 TGTGCCAGCAGCCGACAGGGACGTACTGAAGCTTTCTTT CASSRQGRTEAFF
- TRBJ2-7 TRBV19 16 TRBD1 TGTGCCAGTAAAACCACACTCTGGGACAGGGCCTCCGAGCAGTACTTC CASKTTLWDRASEQYF
- TRBJ1-5 TRBV19 16 TRBD1 TGTGCCAGTAGTATTGTCGGGACAGGGTTGCGGCAGCCCCAGCATTTT CASSIVGTGLRQPQHF
- TRBJ2-7 TRBV5-1 14 - TGCGCCAGCAGCTCAGAAACATGGGGCTACGAGCAGTACTTC CASSSETWGYEQYF
- TRBJ1-1 TRBV14 14 - TGTGCCAGCAGCCAAGATCTATGGAACACTGAAGCTTTCTTT CASSQDLWNTEAFF
- TRBJ2-2 TRBV10-1 13 - TGCGCCAGCAGGGCAGTTGAATTCGGGGAGCTGTTTTTT CASRAVEFGELFF
- TRBJ1-1 TRBV18 19 - TGTGCCAGCTCACTCGAAAATTATTGGACAGAGTCTCTTTCCACTGAAGCTTTCTTT CASSLENYWTESLSTEAFF
once TRBJ1-5 TRBV19 13 - TGTGCCAGTAGTACCCTCAGGGATCAGCCCCAGCATTTT CASSTLRDQPQHF
once TRBJ1-1 TRBV6-5 14 - TGTGCCAGCAGTTACTCACCAGGGGTTGCTGAAGCTTTCTTT CASSYSPGVAEAFF
- TRBJ2-1 TRBV5-6 13 - TGTGCCAGCAGCCTCCTCGGGTACAATGAGCAGTTCTTC CASSLLGYNEQFF
- TRBJ1-2 TRBV5-4 15 - TGTGCCAGCAGCTCGGCCGGAGGGGGGGTCAATGGCTACACCTTC CASSSAGGGVNGYTF
- TRBJ2-1 TRBV10-3 19 TRBD2 TGTGCCATCAGTGATGGACTAGCGGGGGGCACCCTTCCGTGGAATGAGCAGTTCTTC CAISDGLAGGTLPWNEQFF
- TRBJ1-4 TRBV6-2/TRBV6-3 17 - TGTGCCAGCAGTTACCCCCGAGGACAGACGACTAATGAAAAACTGTTTTTT CASSYPRGQTTNEKLFF
- TRBJ1-2 TRBV4-1 14 TRBD1 TGCGCCAGCAGCCAAGAGACAGGGTTCTATGGCTACACCTTC CASSQETGFYGYTF
- TRBJ1-6 TRBV28 16 - TGTGCCAGCAGTTTACTCCTGGCCGTACCCAATTCACCCCTCCACTTT CASSLLLAVPNSPLHF
- TRBJ2-3 TRBV5-1 16 - TGCGCCAGCAGCCGGAATGGCGGACCTAACACAGATACGCAGTATTTT CASSRNGGPNTDTQYF
- TRBJ2-1 TRBV19 15 TRBD2 TGTGCCAGTAGTTCAACTAGCGGGGGTCAGAATGAGCAGTTCTTC CASSSTSGGQNEQFF
- TRBJ2-7 TRBV5-1 13 - TGCGCCAGCGCGAGGGACCGCGACTACGAGCAGTACTTC CASARDRDYEQYF
- TRBJ2-1 TRBV4-3 14 - TGCGCCAGCAGCCAGTTGGGACTGAACAATGAGCAGTTCTTC CASSQLGLNNEQFF
few TRBJ1-2 TRBV7-2 15 TRBD1 TGTGCCAGCAGCTTAGCAAGCCAGGGGGTCTATGGCTACACCTTC CASSLASQGVYGYTF
few TRBJ1-1 TRBV3-1/TRBV3-2 15 - TGTGCCAGCAGCCCTGCAGCCCGAGTGAACACTGAAGCTTTCTTT CASSPAARVNTEAFF
- TRBJ2-3 TRBV2 14 TRBD2 TGTGCCAGCAGTGCGTCGGGGGGGGCAGATACGCAGTATTTT CASSASGGADTQYF
- TRBJ2-2 TRBV11-1 15 TRBD2 TGTGCCAGCAGCCCGTCTAGCGGGGGGGCCGGGGAGCTGTTTTTT CASSPSSGGAGELFF
- TRBJ2-7 TRBV9 17 - TGTGCCAGCAGCCATCCCCGGGGGGGACAGGCTTCCTACGAGCAGTACTTC CASSHPRGGQASYEQYF
- TRBJ2-5 TRBV10-2 15 TRBD2 TGCGCCAGTGAGTCTAGCGGGGGGGCCCGTGAGACCCAGTACTTC CASESSGGARETQYF
- TRBJ1-1 TRBV4-2 15 TRBD1 TGTGCCAGCAGCCAAGCGGACAGGGTGAACACTGAAGCTTTCTTT CASSQADRVNTEAFF
- TRBJ1-1 TRBV19 13 - TGTGCCAGTAGTATAGAGAGGAGGACTGAAGCTTTCTTT CASSIERRTEAFF
- TRBJ2-1 TRBV7-3 13 - TGTGCCAGCAGGCCAGGCTCCTACAATGAGCAGTTCTTC CASRPGSYNEQFF
many TRBJ1-5 TRBV6-6 13 TRBD1 TGTGCCAGCAGTATACAGGGGGCCCAGCCCCAGCATTTT CASSIQGAQPQHF
- TRBJ1-1 TRBV19 13 - TGTGCCAGTAGTATTATAAGGGGCACTGAAGCTTTCTTT CASSIIRGTEAFF
- TRBJ1-4 TRBV2 15 TRBD1 TGTGCCAGCAGGACAGGGGAATCAACTAATGAAAAACTGTTTTTT CASRTGESTNEKLFF
- TRBJ2-6 TRBV19 15 - TGTGCCAGTACCTCGCTGTACTCTGGGGCCAACGTCCTGACTTTC CASTSLYSGANVLTF
- TRBJ1-3 TRBV28 13 - TGTGCCAGCAGACGGACAGTAGGAAACACCATATATTTT CASRRTVGNTIYF
once TRBJ2-5 TRBV10-3 15 - TGTGCCATTTCCAAACGGGGTAATTCCGAAGAGACCCAGTACTTC CAISKRGNSEETQYF
- TRBJ2-2 TRBV25-1 15 TRBD1 TGTGCCAGCAGTGACCCCGGACAGGCCACCGGGGAGCTGTTTTTT CASSDPGQATGELFF
- TRBJ2-3 TRBV19 17 TRBD2 TGTGCCAGTAGTATAGCCCTAGCGGGGGGGCTTACAGATACGCAGTATTTT CASSIALAGGLTDTQYF
- TRBJ2-2 TRBV7-2 16 - TGTGCCAGCAGCTTAGTCGGGACAAAAAACACCGGGGAGCTGTTTTTT CASSLVGTKNTGELFF
- TRBJ1-4 TRBV4-2 15 - TGTGCCAGCAGCCAAGAGGGGGGAGGCCTTGAAAAACTGTTTTTT CASSQEGGGLEKLFF
- TRBJ2-7 TRBV28 11 - TGTGCCAGCAGTTTATTTGCGGAGCAGTACTTC CASSLFAEQYF
- TRBJ2-3 TRBV7-9 17 TRBD2 TGTGCCAGCAGCTTAATTGCGGGGGGAAGCCAGACAGATACGCAGTATTTT CASSLIAGGSQTDTQYF
- TRBJ1-6 TRBV6-5 15 - TGTGCCAGCAGTTACTCTGGGGCTAGGGATTCACCCCTCCACTTT CASSYSGARDSPLHF
- TRBJ2-1 TRBV7-2 15 TRBD1 TGTGCCAGCAGCGCGGACAGGGCCGGCTACAATGAGCAGTTCTTC CASSADRAGYNEQFF
- TRBJ1-2 TRBV12-3/TRBV12-4 12 TRBD1 TGTGCCAGCAGGAGACAGGGTGATGGCTACACCTTC CASRRQGDGYTF
- TRBJ2-7 TRBV19 13 - TGTGCCAGTAGTATAGATCGGGGAAGCGAGCAGTACTTC CASSIDRGSEQYF
- TRBJ1-2 TRBV7-9 13 - TGTGCCAGCAGCTTATTGGGGGTACATGGCTACACCTTC CASSLLGVHGYTF
- TRBJ2-1 TRBV3-1/TRBV3-2 14 TRBD1 TGTGCCAGCAGCCATTGGGACAGGGACAATGAGCAGTTCTTC CASSHWDRDNEQFF
once TRBJ2-1 TRBV5-1 16 TRBD2 TGCGCCAGCAGCTTGGCTAGCGGGGGGCGTAAGGATGAGCAGTTCTTC CASSLASGGRKDEQFF
- TRBJ1-2 TRBV5-1 15 TRBD1 TGCGCCAGCAGCTTTGGACAGGGGGCGATCTATGGCTACACCTTC CASSFGQGAIYGYTF
- TRBJ2-7 TRBV5-6 14 - TGTGCCAGCAGCTTGATTAGCGGTTCGTACGAGCAGTACTTC CASSLISGSYEQYF
- TRBJ1-5 TRBV5-1 15 - TGCGCCAGCAGCTTGGAGGCAGGGTCCAATCAGCCCCAGCATTTT CASSLEAGSNQPQHF
- TRBJ1-4 TRBV5-5 14 TRBD1 TGTGCCAGCAGCATACAGGGGGCTAATGAAAAACTGTTTTTT CASSIQGANEKLFF
- TRBJ2-1 TRBV7-2 15 TRBD1 TGTGCCAGCAGCCACCAGACAGGGTCTTTCAATGAGCAGTTCTTC CASSHQTGSFNEQFF
- TRBJ2-2 TRBV5-1 15 - TGCGCCAGCAGCATTTCGGGGGCGAACACCGGGGAGCTGTTTTTT CASSISGANTGELFF
- TRBJ1-1 TRBV18 14 - TGTGCCAGCTCATCCTTGGGACAGAACACTGAAGCTTTCTTT CASSSLGQNTEAFF
- TRBJ1-2 TRBV12-3/TRBV12-4 12 - TGTGCCAGCAGTTTACAGGGTGGTGGCTACACCTTC CASSLQGGGYTF